The rows below give T cell receptor beta chains drawn from one sample of a study of shared clonotypes between healthy human individuals. Repertoires were generated with immunoSEQ multiplex PCR, while TCRdb's copy carries only in-frame clones and drops some. The repertoire holds a few hundred thousand clones, with 73% as singletons. Sequencing input: memory CD4+ T cells sorted from blood. These receptors were collected from a man aged 30 to 39 in good health. Each CDR3 is given with its conserved first and last residue. D genes are given only for firm matches. Some rows have no size entry. The others give once, few or many, or a class for an expanded clone.

DNA: TGCAGCGTTAACGGGGGCCGAGACACTGAAGCTTTCTTT
CDR3: CSVNGGRDTEAFF
D: NA
J: TRBJ1-1
size: NA
V: TRBV29-1

DNA: TGTGCCAGCAGCTTAACGGGAGCCAAAAACATTCAGTACTTC
CDR3: CASSLTGAKNIQYF
D: NA
J: TRBJ2-4
size: few
V: TRBV7-3

DNA: TGTGCCAGCAGTGCTAGCGGGAGCTCCTACAATGAGCAGTTCTTC
CDR3: CASSASGSSYNEQFF
D: TRBD2
J: TRBJ2-1
size: once
V: TRBV28

DNA: TGCGCCAGCAGTATGGGGACCGACTCGAGCGAGCAGTACTTC
CDR3: CASSMGTDSSEQYF
D: NA
J: TRBJ2-7
size: NA
V: TRBV5-1

DNA: TGTGCCAGCAGCCCTCAACTGTGGCAGAATAGCAATCAGCCCCAGCATTTT
CDR3: CASSPQLWQNSNQPQHF
D: NA
J: TRBJ1-5
size: NA
V: TRBV7-2

DNA: TGTGCCAGCAGTTTTAATTGGGGAGAGACCCAGTACTTC
CDR3: CASSFNWGETQYF
D: NA
J: TRBJ2-5
size: once
V: TRBV27

DNA: TGTGCCAGCAGTGGCTGGCAGGGACATGAGCAGTTCTTC
CDR3: CASSGWQGHEQFF
D: NA
J: TRBJ2-1
size: NA
V: TRBV28

DNA: TGCGCCAGCAGCGCCTCTAGCGGGAGCTACGAGCAGTACTTC
CDR3: CASSASSGSYEQYF
D: TRBD2
J: TRBJ2-7
size: few
V: TRBV5-1

DNA: TGCGCCAGCAGCCAAAACCCGGGACCGACGACGACCTACGAGCAGTACTTC
CDR3: CASSQNPGPTTTYEQYF
D: NA
J: TRBJ2-7
size: NA
V: TRBV5-1

DNA: TGTGCCAGCTCAACGTATGAGGGTCGGGGGGACATTCAGTACTTC
CDR3: CASSTYEGRGDIQYF
D: TRBD2
J: TRBJ2-4
size: NA
V: TRBV18

DNA: TGTGCCAGTAGTATAACTAGCGGGAGTACAGCGGAGACCCAGTACTTC
CDR3: CASSITSGSTAETQYF
D: TRBD2
J: TRBJ2-5
size: NA
V: TRBV19

DNA: TGCGCCAGCAGCCAAGTAGTATCTAGCGGGAGTTTTCAAGATACGCAGTATTTT
CDR3: CASSQVVSSGSFQDTQYF
D: TRBD2
J: TRBJ2-3
size: NA
V: TRBV4-3

DNA: TGTGCCAGCAGCTTGGGGGGGGATAGCGGGAACACAGATACGCAGTATTTT
CDR3: CASSLGGDSGNTDTQYF
D: TRBD2
J: TRBJ2-3
size: NA
V: TRBV5-4

DNA: TGTGCCAGCAGTGAAATGGGGGGGCAGAGGGAGACCCAGTACTTC
CDR3: CASSEMGGQRETQYF
D: NA
J: TRBJ2-5
size: few
V: TRBV6-1

DNA: TGTGCCAGCAGCGTAAAGGGACTTCCAAACTCCTACAATGAGCAGTTCTTC
CDR3: CASSVKGLPNSYNEQFF
D: NA
J: TRBJ2-1
size: NA
V: TRBV9

DNA: TGCAGCGGGCAGGACAGGGGATTGGCCCAGTACTTC
CDR3: CSGQDRGLAQYF
D: TRBD1
J: TRBJ2-5
size: NA
V: TRBV29-1

DNA: TGCGCCAGCAGCTTGGGGTTGCTGGACAGGGGAACCGGGGAGCTGTTTTTT
CDR3: CASSLGLLDRGTGELFF
D: TRBD1
J: TRBJ2-2
size: NA
V: TRBV5-1

DNA: TGTGCCAGCAGCGGGGGGATTGAGCAGTTCTTC
CDR3: CASSGGIEQFF
D: NA
J: TRBJ2-1
size: NA
V: TRBV7-6

DNA: TGTGCCAGCAGCCCAGGGACTAGCGGGAGTTCGGCCGGGGAGCTGTTTTTT
CDR3: CASSPGTSGSSAGELFF
D: TRBD2
J: TRBJ2-2
size: NA
V: TRBV11-2

DNA: TGTGCCAGCAGTAAGACGACCTCAAGGGAGCAGTTCTTC
CDR3: CASSKTTSREQFF
D: NA
J: TRBJ2-1
size: NA
V: TRBV6-5

DNA: TGTGCCTGGAAGCGTGGGGTTATAGCGGGCCGCTCCTACAATGAGCAGTTCTTC
CDR3: CAWKRGVIAGRSYNEQFF
D: TRBD2
J: TRBJ2-1
size: NA
V: TRBV30

DNA: TGTGCCAGCAGCTTAGGAGGCGGTGGCACAGATACGCAGTATTTT
CDR3: CASSLGGGGTDTQYF
D: NA
J: TRBJ2-3
size: NA
V: TRBV7-9

DNA: TGCAGCGTGGAAGCGGGAATATATACGCAGTATTTT
CDR3: CSVEAGIYTQYF
D: TRBD2
J: TRBJ2-3
size: NA
V: TRBV29-1

DNA: TGCGCCAGCAGCCGAGACTTAGCGGGAGGAAGGAATGAGCAGTTCTTC
CDR3: CASSRDLAGGRNEQFF
D: TRBD2
J: TRBJ2-1
size: once
V: TRBV4-1

DNA: TGTGCCAGCAGTGAGACAGGGGGTATGTTCGGCAAAAGCACCCAGTACTTC
CDR3: CASSETGGMFGKSTQYF
D: TRBD1
J: TRBJ2-5
size: NA
V: TRBV6-1

DNA: TGTGCTAGTGGTCGGACAGGGAGTCAGGGCTACACCTTC
CDR3: CASGRTGSQGYTF
D: TRBD1
J: TRBJ1-2
size: NA
V: TRBV12-5

DNA: TGTGCCAGCTCGCCGGGACAGGGATTGAATGGCTACACCTTC
CDR3: CASSPGQGLNGYTF
D: TRBD1
J: TRBJ1-2
size: NA
V: TRBV18

DNA: TGTGCCAGCAGCTTCCCTGACAGGGGTGCCGAGCAGTACTTC
CDR3: CASSFPDRGAEQYF
D: TRBD1
J: TRBJ2-7
size: NA
V: TRBV5-6

DNA: TGTGCCAGTAGGCCCGGTGCGGGAGGGTTTAATGAGCAGTTCTTC
CDR3: CASRPGAGGFNEQFF
D: TRBD2
J: TRBJ2-1
size: NA
V: TRBV19

DNA: TGCGCCAGCAGCCAAGACTCAGGGGGGTCCTACGAGCAGTACTTC
CDR3: CASSQDSGGSYEQYF
D: NA
J: TRBJ2-7
size: NA
V: TRBV4-3

DNA: TGTGCCAGCAGCAAGGGGGCTATCACTGAAGCTTTCTTT
CDR3: CASSKGAITEAFF
D: TRBD1
J: TRBJ1-1
size: NA
V: TRBV14

DNA: TGTGCCACCAGCAGAGAGGGCGGAACCTACGAGCAGTACTTC
CDR3: CATSREGGTYEQYF
D: NA
J: TRBJ2-7
size: NA
V: TRBV15

DNA: TGTGCCGTTTCGCCTAGCGGGAGGGCAGATACGCAGTATTTT
CDR3: CAVSPSGRADTQYF
D: TRBD2
J: TRBJ2-3
size: NA
V: TRBV10-3

DNA: TGCGCCAGCAGCCAAAGGGAGCAGACTACCTCTGGAAACACCATATATTTT
CDR3: CASSQREQTTSGNTIYF
D: NA
J: TRBJ1-3
size: NA
V: TRBV4-1

DNA: TGTGCCAGCAGCGCCGGGACTAGCGGGAGCTACAATGAGCAGTTCTTC
CDR3: CASSAGTSGSYNEQFF
D: TRBD2
J: TRBJ2-1
size: NA
V: TRBV9

DNA: TGTGCCAGTAGTATACGCGGACCCAATCAGCCCCAGCATTTT
CDR3: CASSIRGPNQPQHF
D: NA
J: TRBJ1-5
size: NA
V: TRBV19

DNA: TGTGCCAGCAGCCAAGCACTAATGGGCACTGAAGCTTTCTTT
CDR3: CASSQALMGTEAFF
D: NA
J: TRBJ1-1
size: many
V: TRBV14